This is a list of T cell receptor beta chains from one sample in a study of blood T cell repertoires in COVID-19. Repertoires were generated with immunoSEQ multiplex PCR, while TCRdb's copy carries only in-frame clones and drops some. The table shows about 250,000 clones, with more than 65% occurring only once. Sequenced material: peripheral blood. The source is a person between 65 and 79 years old with COVID-19, enrolled during active disease. Each CDR3 is given without its conserved first and last residue. The order of the fields is J gene, clone size, V gene, CDR3 protein. Size tells how often a clone was seen (once, few, many) or the class of an expanded clone, and some rows leave it out.

TRBJ1-1 | NA | TRBV14 | ASTPAGGTEAF
TRBJ2-1 | NA | TRBV19 | ASSGLAANEQF
TRBJ2-3 | NA | TRBV6-1 | ASSDERGGIDTQY
TRBJ1-4 | NA | TRBV29-1 | SVGTGGGKLF
TRBJ1-2 | NA | TRBV9 | ASSGGLTPGQPYYGYT
TRBJ2-7 | once | TRBV11-2 | ASSYNYPGTSTYEQY
TRBJ2-4 | few | TRBV15 | ATSRDLRKSNIQY
TRBJ1-2 | NA | TRBV11-2 | ASSLQGYGYT
TRBJ1-1 | NA | TRBV19 | ASMRTEAF
TRBJ2-1 | few | TRBV2 | ASSVRQSSSYNEQF
TRBJ1-1 | once | TRBV6-5 | ASRQRGPNTEAF
TRBJ2-1 | NA | TRBV6-2/TRBV6-3 | ASSYVRGDTYNEQF
TRBJ2-1 | NA | TRBV4-2 | ASSQPLAGGSYNEQF
TRBJ2-7 | NA | TRBV7-8 | ASSRELAGGPAYEQY
TRBJ2-1 | NA | TRBV28 | ASNGQGRDNEQF
TRBJ2-3 | NA | TRBV7-9 | ASRAGGYTDTQY
TRBJ2-5 | NA | TRBV6-6 | ASSSQRGVQETQY
TRBJ1-2 | NA | TRBV9 | ASSVEDMGRKGAHPDYT
TRBJ1-6 | NA | TRBV28 | ASRDGLNSPLH
TRBJ1-3 | NA | TRBV7-9 | ASSPDSFSGNTIY